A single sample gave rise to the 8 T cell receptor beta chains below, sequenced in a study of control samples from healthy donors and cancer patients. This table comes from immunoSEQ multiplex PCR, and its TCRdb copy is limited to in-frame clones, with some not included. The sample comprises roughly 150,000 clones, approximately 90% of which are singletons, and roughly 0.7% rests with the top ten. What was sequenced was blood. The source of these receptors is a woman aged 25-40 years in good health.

CDR3 nucleotide sequence: TGTGCCAGTAGTATAGGACAGGGACCGCCCCAGCATTTT. Its translation is CASSIGQGPPQHF. This rearrangement joins TRBV19 to TRBJ1-5, with 7 nucleotides matching TRBD1. With V trimmed by 1 base and J by 9 bases, 3 bases remained unmatched. The CDR3 covers 13 residues. CDR1 and CDR2 from the germline V gene are LNHDA and SQIVND (reference sequence). The variable domain in full, with the rest retrieved from reference TRBV19 and TRBJ1-5, is DGGITQSPKYLFRKEGQNVTLSCEQNLNHDAMYWYRQDPGQGLRLIYYSQIVNDFQKGDIAEGYSVSREKKESFPLTVTSAQKNPTAFYLCASSIGQGPPQHFGDGTRLSIL.

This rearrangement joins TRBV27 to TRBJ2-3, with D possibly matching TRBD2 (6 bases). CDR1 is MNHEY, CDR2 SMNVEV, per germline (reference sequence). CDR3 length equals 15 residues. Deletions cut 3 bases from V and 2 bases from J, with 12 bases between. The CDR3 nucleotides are TGTGCCAGCAGTTTGATAGAGCGGGCCACAGATACGCAGTATTTT. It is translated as CASSLIERATDTQYF.

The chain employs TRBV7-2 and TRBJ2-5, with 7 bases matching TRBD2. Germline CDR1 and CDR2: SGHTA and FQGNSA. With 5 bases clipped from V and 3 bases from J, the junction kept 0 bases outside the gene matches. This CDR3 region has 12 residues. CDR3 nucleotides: TGTGCCAGCAGCCGGGGGGAAGAGACCCAGTACTTC. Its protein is CASSRGEETQYF.

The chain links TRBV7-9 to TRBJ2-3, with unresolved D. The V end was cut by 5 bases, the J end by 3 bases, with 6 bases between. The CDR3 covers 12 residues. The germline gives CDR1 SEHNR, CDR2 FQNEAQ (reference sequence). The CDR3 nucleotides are TGTGCCAGCAGCCCCAAAACAGATACGCAGTATTTT. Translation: CASSPKTDTQYF.

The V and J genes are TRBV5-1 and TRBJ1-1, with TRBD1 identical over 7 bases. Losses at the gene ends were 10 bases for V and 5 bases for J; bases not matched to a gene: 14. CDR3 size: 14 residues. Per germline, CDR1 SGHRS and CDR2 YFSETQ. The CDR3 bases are TGCGCCTTAAAGGGGGCAGGGGGAGGTACTGAAGCTTTCTTT. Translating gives CALKGAGGGTEAFF.

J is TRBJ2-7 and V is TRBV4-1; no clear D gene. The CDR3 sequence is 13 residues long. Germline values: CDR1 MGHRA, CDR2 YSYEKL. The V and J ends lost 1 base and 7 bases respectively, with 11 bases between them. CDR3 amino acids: CASSQVLPEEQYF. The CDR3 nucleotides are TGCGCCAGCAGCCAAGTTTTGCCTGAAGAGCAGTACTTC.

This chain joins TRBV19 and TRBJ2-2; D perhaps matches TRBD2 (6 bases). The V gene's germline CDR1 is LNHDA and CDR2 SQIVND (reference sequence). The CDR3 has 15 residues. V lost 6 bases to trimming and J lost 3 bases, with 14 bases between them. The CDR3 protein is CASSPGTPYTGELFF. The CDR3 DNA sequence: TGTGCCAGTAGCCCCGGGACTCCTTACACCGGGGAGCTGTTTTTT.

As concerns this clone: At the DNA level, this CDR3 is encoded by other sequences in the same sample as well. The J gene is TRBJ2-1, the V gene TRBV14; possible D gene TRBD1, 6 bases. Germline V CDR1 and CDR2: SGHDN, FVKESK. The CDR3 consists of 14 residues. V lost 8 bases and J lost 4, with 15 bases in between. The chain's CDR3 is CASGGGWGYNEQFF. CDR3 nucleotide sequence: TGTGCCAGCGGGGGCGGGTGGGGTTACAATGAGCAGTTCTTC.